This T cell receptor (beta chain) was documented in a study of cytomegalovirus exposure and HLA in healthy donors. A note on this clone: Antigen unknown.

CDR3 size: 14 residues. V was shortened by 1 base and J by 1 base, with 8 bases between the two germline ends. Germline CDR1 is SGHNT and CDR2 is YYREEE (reference sequence). The PCR had 60 Vbeta and 13 Jbeta primers. Original processing notes: Later analysis identified tens of millions of unique TCR beta chains, some 10 million shared. Repertoires were generated with immunoSEQ multiplex PCR, while TCRdb's copy carries only in-frame clones and drops some. V and J calls and clone size are copied from that table; D and trimming were computed from the DNA. The sample lists around 200,000 clones, over 75% seen once, with more than 6% in the top ten. Overall study results and limits: Follow-up analysis later connected one missense variant in DCLRE1C with trimming of TCR beta V- and J-genes. It was assumed in the presence/absence analyses that sequencing depth was roughly uniform across donors. Previously analyzed data showed that most TCR beta V segments were productive at a frequency of about 87% or about 30%.

The source material was PBMCs. This receptor was obtained from a middle-aged man in good health and CMV-seropositive. The genes are TRBV5-4 and TRBJ1-1; no firm D call. The CDR3 sequence is CASSLKQQNTEAFF. DNA for the CDR3: TGTGCCAGCAGCTTGAAACAGCAGAACACTGAAGCTTTCTTT.